This is a list of T cell receptor beta chains from one sample in a study of shared clonotypes between healthy human individuals. Sequencing used immunoSEQ multiplex PCR; TCRdb keeps in-frame clones, though not all of them. The sample lists 2 million to 2.5 million clones, around 93% seen once, with 0.3% to 0.4% in the top ten. Sequences were obtained from naive CD4+ T cells from PBMCs. The source of these receptors is a man younger than 35 in good health. Some clones in this sample may be carry-over from other donors' samples. CDR3s include the opening cysteine and the closing phenylalanine or tryptophan. The D gene is left open where the match is weak. The size field is filled for only some rows; it gives once, few, many or a size class.

J: TRBJ2-7
V: TRBV18
size: -
D: -
DNA: TGTGCCAGCTCACTCCAGCCCTCGGGGGTCGGCGACGAGCAGTACTTC
CDR3: CASSLQPSGVGDEQYF

J: TRBJ1-2
V: TRBV10-3
size: once
D: TRBD1
DNA: TGTGCCATCAGCCGGGACAGGTCAGATGGCTACACCTTC
CDR3: CAISRDRSDGYTF

J: TRBJ1-2
V: TRBV27
size: -
D: TRBD1
DNA: TGTGCCAGCAGACCCTGGACAGGGGGCTATGGCTACACCTTC
CDR3: CASRPWTGGYGYTF

J: TRBJ2-7
V: TRBV13
size: -
D: -
DNA: TGTGCCAGCAGCCCAAATGGGCAGGCTCTGTATTCCTACGAGCAGTACTTC
CDR3: CASSPNGQALYSYEQYF

J: TRBJ2-5
V: TRBV27
size: once
D: -
DNA: TGTGCCAGCAGTTTAGGTCCAGGATGGGAGACCCAGTACTTC
CDR3: CASSLGPGWETQYF

J: TRBJ2-7
V: TRBV29-1
size: -
D: TRBD1
DNA: TGCAGCGTTGAGTGGGGTCGGGACAGGGGGTACGAGCAGTACTTC
CDR3: CSVEWGRDRGYEQYF

J: TRBJ1-1
V: TRBV5-1
size: -
D: -
DNA: TGCGCCAGCTCCCTCGGTCCGGGGAACACTGAAGCTTTCTTT
CDR3: CASSLGPGNTEAFF

J: TRBJ2-1
V: TRBV6-4
size: -
D: TRBD2
DNA: TGTGCCAGCAGTGGGCAGCGGGGCCTCTCCTACAATGAGCAGTTCTTC
CDR3: CASSGQRGLSYNEQFF

J: TRBJ1-3
V: TRBV5-1
size: -
D: -
DNA: TGCGCCAGCAGCCTCACAGAAAACTCTGGAAACACCATATATTTT
CDR3: CASSLTENSGNTIYF

J: TRBJ2-7
V: TRBV18
size: -
D: -
DNA: TGTGCCAGCTCACAATCGGGCCCCACTAAAGACGAGCGGCAGTACTTC
CDR3: CASSQSGPTKDERQYF

J: TRBJ2-2
V: TRBV18
size: -
D: TRBD2
DNA: TGTGCCAGCTCACCCTTCACTAGCGGCGGCAACACCGGGGAGCTGTTTTTT
CDR3: CASSPFTSGGNTGELFF

J: TRBJ2-3
V: TRBV5-6
size: -
D: TRBD2
DNA: TGTGCCAGCAGCTTGTCCACTAGCGGGAGTTATACAGATACGCAGTATTTT
CDR3: CASSLSTSGSYTDTQYF

J: TRBJ1-2
V: TRBV30
size: -
D: TRBD1
DNA: TGTGCCTGGAGTTCCGGACAGGGAAGGTATGGCTACACCTTC
CDR3: CAWSSGQGRYGYTF

J: TRBJ1-4
V: TRBV10-2
size: -
D: -
DNA: TGCGCCAGCAGTGAAATATTCCGGCCAACTAATGAAAAACTGTTTTTT
CDR3: CASSEIFRPTNEKLFF

J: TRBJ2-7
V: TRBV28
size: -
D: -
DNA: TGTGCCACCTCCCAGGGGGGAAACCCCTCCTACGAGCAGTACTTC
CDR3: CATSQGGNPSYEQYF

J: TRBJ2-1
V: TRBV6-1
size: -
D: TRBD2
DNA: TGTGCCAGCAGTGGGACTAGCGGGGTAGCCTACAATGAGCAGTTCTTC
CDR3: CASSGTSGVAYNEQFF

J: TRBJ1-4
V: TRBV28
size: few
D: -
DNA: TGTGCCAGCAGTTCCCCCGGAGATAATGAAAAACTGTTTTTT
CDR3: CASSSPGDNEKLFF

J: TRBJ2-2
V: TRBV7-9
size: once
D: TRBD1
DNA: TGTGCCAGCAGCAGGGGACAGGGGGTTACCGGGGAGCTGTTTTTT
CDR3: CASSRGQGVTGELFF

J: TRBJ1-1
V: TRBV19
size: -
D: -
DNA: TGTGCCAGTAGTATAGATGCAGGGTGGAACACTGAAGCTTTCTTT
CDR3: CASSIDAGWNTEAFF

J: TRBJ2-7
V: TRBV27
size: -
D: -
DNA: TGTGCCAGCAGTTTCACAGTCTCCTACGAGCAGTACTTC
CDR3: CASSFTVSYEQYF

J: TRBJ2-5
V: TRBV6-1
size: -
D: -
DNA: TGTGCCAGCAGGGAGGGACCGTACCCCGTAACCCAGTACTTC
CDR3: CASREGPYPVTQYF

J: TRBJ2-3
V: TRBV27
size: -
D: TRBD1
DNA: TGTGCCAGCAGTTTCCATACCCCACAGGGGCATGCAACAGATACGCAGTATTTT
CDR3: CASSFHTPQGHATDTQYF

J: TRBJ2-1
V: TRBV5-1
size: -
D: TRBD2
DNA: TGCGCCAGCAGTGAAGGAGCTAGCGGGAGGAATGAGCAGTTCTTC
CDR3: CASSEGASGRNEQFF

J: TRBJ2-5
V: TRBV5-6
size: -
D: TRBD2
DNA: TGTGCCAGCAGCTTGAGCGGGAGGGAAGAGACCCAGTACTTC
CDR3: CASSLSGREETQYF

J: TRBJ1-2
V: TRBV19
size: -
D: -
DNA: TGTGCCAGTAGCCGGGACAAGAACTATGGCTACACCTTC
CDR3: CASSRDKNYGYTF

J: TRBJ2-7
V: TRBV7-9
size: -
D: TRBD1
DNA: TGTGCCAGCAGCCCCCCCCGGGACAGGGACGAGCAGTACTTC
CDR3: CASSPPRDRDEQYF

J: TRBJ2-3
V: TRBV5-1
size: -
D: -
DNA: TGCGCCAGCAGCGGGGGCGGTGGAAGCACAGATACGCAGTATTTT
CDR3: CASSGGGGSTDTQYF

J: TRBJ1-1
V: TRBV14
size: few
D: -
DNA: TGTGCCAGCAGCCAAGACACAAACACTGAAGCTTTCTTT
CDR3: CASSQDTNTEAFF

J: TRBJ1-5
V: TRBV19
size: once
D: -
DNA: TGTGCCAGTGGGACGGGACGGTTTAATCAGCCCCAGCATTTT
CDR3: CASGTGRFNQPQHF

J: TRBJ1-4
V: TRBV2
size: once
D: TRBD1
DNA: TGTGCCAGCAGTGTCCTTGGACAGGGGGAAAAACTGTTTTTT
CDR3: CASSVLGQGEKLFF

J: TRBJ1-5
V: TRBV27
size: once
D: -
DNA: TGTGCCAGCAGGCTTCGAGGCAATCAGCCCCAGCATTTT
CDR3: CASRLRGNQPQHF

J: TRBJ1-2
V: TRBV28
size: -
D: -
DNA: TGTGCCAGCAGAAACGGCCCTAACTATGGCTACACCTTC
CDR3: CASRNGPNYGYTF

J: TRBJ1-5
V: TRBV6-1
size: -
D: -
DNA: TGTGCCAGCAGACAGCCCAATCAGCCCCAGCATTTT
CDR3: CASRQPNQPQHF

J: TRBJ1-3
V: TRBV6-1
size: -
D: TRBD1
DNA: TGTGCCAGCAGTGAACAGGGGGCCAGAAACACCATATATTTT
CDR3: CASSEQGARNTIYF

J: TRBJ1-5
V: TRBV5-8
size: -
D: TRBD1
DNA: TGTGCCAGCAGCTTGCGACAGGGGCCGGGGAATCAGCCCCAGCATTTT
CDR3: CASSLRQGPGNQPQHF

J: TRBJ2-3
V: TRBV9
size: -
D: TRBD1
DNA: TGTGCCAGCAGCGTAGCTTCGAGACAGGGCCTCACAGATACGCAGTATTTT
CDR3: CASSVASRQGLTDTQYF

J: TRBJ1-5
V: TRBV28
size: few
D: -
DNA: TGTGCCAGCAGTTTAGGCAGTAGCAATCAGCCCCAGCATTTT
CDR3: CASSLGSSNQPQHF

J: TRBJ2-3
V: TRBV6-5
size: -
D: TRBD1
DNA: TGTGCCAGCAGCCACCAGGGGGCCCGCACAGATACGCAGTATTTT
CDR3: CASSHQGARTDTQYF

J: TRBJ2-1
V: TRBV7-3
size: -
D: -
DNA: TGTGCCAGCAGCCATGGGCGCGCCTACAATGAGCAGTTCTTC
CDR3: CASSHGRAYNEQFF

J: TRBJ1-5
V: TRBV28
size: -
D: -
DNA: TGTGCCAGCACCACAAGGCGGGGGGCCAATCAGCCCCAGCATTTT
CDR3: CASTTRRGANQPQHF

J: TRBJ2-7
V: TRBV5-1
size: -
D: TRBD2
DNA: TGCGCCAGCAGCCTAGCGGGACCTCCGAACGAGCAGTACTTC
CDR3: CASSLAGPPNEQYF

J: TRBJ1-1
V: TRBV11-2
size: -
D: -
DNA: TGTGCCAGCAGCTTTCAGAACACTGAAGCTTTCTTT
CDR3: CASSFQNTEAFF

J: TRBJ2-1
V: TRBV11-3
size: -
D: TRBD2
DNA: TGTGCCAGTTCGAGACTAGCACCAAGTGAGCAGTTCTTC
CDR3: CASSRLAPSEQFF

J: TRBJ1-3
V: TRBV18
size: -
D: -
DNA: TGTGCCAGCTCACCACCGAGGGCGGTCTCTGGAAACACCATATATTTT
CDR3: CASSPPRAVSGNTIYF